The entry that follows covers one TCR beta chain sequence. The data belong to a study of blood T cell repertoires in COVID-19. As for the study in general: COVID-19 samples from acute and convalescent phases originated in the United States, Italy and Spain. The cDNA or gDNA used as material had been derived from T cells, B-cell-depleted T cells, or PBMCs.

V was cut by 2 bases and J by 2 bases, with 8 bases left in between. The CDR3 runs 14 residues. Looked up from germline, CDR1 is SGHRS and CDR2 is YFSETQ. In the original processing: Amplifying reference gene primers gave estimates of nucleated cell counts. TCRdb's table, derived via immunoSEQ multiplex PCR, lists solely in-frame clones and lacks some. Clone size and the V and J calls come from that table; the DNA yielded D and trimming. The profile shows some 80,000 clones, just under 80% of them singletons. Patients of the Seattle cohort, enrolled during active infection, were followed longitudinally.

The material sequenced was peripheral blood. This chain links TRBV5-1 with TRBJ2-1; no firm D call. This sequence was found in a man in his sixties with COVID-19, enrolled during active disease. The CDR3, as DNA: TGCGCCAGCAGCTTCGGAGACCCCTACAATGAGCAGTTCTTC. It codes for CASSFGDPYNEQFF. Full variable domain (missing parts from reference TRBV5-1 and TRBJ2-1): KAGVTQTPRYLIKTRGQQVTLSCSPISGHRSVSWYQQTPGQGLQFLFEYFSETQRNKGNFPGRFSGRQFSNSRSEMNVSTLELGDSALYLCASSFGDPYNEQFFGPGTRLTVL.